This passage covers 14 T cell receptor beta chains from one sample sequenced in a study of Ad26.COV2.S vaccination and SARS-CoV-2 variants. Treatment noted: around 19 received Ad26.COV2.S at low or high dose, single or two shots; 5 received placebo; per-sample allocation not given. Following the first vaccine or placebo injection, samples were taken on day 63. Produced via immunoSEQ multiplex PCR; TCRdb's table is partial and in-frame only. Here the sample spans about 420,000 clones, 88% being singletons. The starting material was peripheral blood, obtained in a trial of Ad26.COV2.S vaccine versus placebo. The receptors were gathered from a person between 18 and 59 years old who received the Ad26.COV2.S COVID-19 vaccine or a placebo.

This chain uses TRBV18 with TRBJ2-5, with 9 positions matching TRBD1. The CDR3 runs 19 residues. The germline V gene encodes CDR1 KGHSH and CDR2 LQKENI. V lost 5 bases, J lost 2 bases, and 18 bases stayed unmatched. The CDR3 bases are TGTGCCAGCTCATCAATACTACCGGGACAGGGAATGGGGCAAGAGACCCAGTACTTC. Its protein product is CASSSILPGQGMGQETQYF.

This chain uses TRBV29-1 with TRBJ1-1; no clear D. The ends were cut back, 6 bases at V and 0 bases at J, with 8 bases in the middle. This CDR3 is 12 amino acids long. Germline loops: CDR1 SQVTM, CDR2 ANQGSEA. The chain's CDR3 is CSVRSMNTEAFF. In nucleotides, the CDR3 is TGCAGCGTCAGGTCCATGAACACTGAAGCTTTCTTT.

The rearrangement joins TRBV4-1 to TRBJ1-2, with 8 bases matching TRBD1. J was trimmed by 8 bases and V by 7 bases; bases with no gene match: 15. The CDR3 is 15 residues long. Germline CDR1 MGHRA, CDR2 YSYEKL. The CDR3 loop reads CASTLGQADIRGYTF. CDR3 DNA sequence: TGCGCCAGCACCCTGGGACAGGCCGATATTAGGGGCTACACCTTC.

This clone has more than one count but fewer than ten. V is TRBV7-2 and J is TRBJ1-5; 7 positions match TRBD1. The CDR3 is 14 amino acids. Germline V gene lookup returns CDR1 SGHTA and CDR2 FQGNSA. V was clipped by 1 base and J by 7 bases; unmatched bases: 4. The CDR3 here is CASSLEGAGQPQHF. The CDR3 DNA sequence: TGTGCCAGCAGCTTAGAGGGGGCCGGCCAGCCCCAGCATTTT.

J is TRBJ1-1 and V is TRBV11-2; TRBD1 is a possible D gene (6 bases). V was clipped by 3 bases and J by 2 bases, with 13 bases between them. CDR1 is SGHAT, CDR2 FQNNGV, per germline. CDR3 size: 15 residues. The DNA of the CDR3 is TGTGCCAGCAGCTTTCGGGGGGGCGTTAACACTGAAGCTTTCTTT. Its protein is CASSFRGGVNTEAFF.

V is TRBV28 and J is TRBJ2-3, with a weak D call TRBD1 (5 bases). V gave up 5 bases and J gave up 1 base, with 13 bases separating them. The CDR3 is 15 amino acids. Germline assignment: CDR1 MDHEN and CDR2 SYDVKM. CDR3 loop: CASSRQTPGTDTQYF. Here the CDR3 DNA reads TGTGCCAGCAGTAGACAGACCCCTGGCACAGATACGCAGTATTTT.

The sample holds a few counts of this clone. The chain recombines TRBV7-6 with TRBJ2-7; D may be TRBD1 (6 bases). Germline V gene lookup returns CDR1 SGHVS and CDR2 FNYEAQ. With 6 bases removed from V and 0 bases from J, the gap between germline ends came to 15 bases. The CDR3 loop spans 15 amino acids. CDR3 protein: CASRSGTGSSYEQYF. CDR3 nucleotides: TGTGCCAGCAGGAGCGGAACAGGGAGCTCCTACGAGCAGTACTTC.

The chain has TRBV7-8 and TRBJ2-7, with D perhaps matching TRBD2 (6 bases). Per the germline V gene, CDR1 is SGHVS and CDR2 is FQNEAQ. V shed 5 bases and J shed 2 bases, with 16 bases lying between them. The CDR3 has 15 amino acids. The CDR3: CASSDFGTPAYEQYF. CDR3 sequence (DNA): TGTGCCAGCAGCGACTTCGGGACTCCTGCCTACGAGCAGTACTTC.

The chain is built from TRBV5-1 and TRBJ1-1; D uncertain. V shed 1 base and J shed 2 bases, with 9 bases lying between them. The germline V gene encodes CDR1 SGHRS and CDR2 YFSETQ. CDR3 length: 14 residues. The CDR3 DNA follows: TGCGCCAGCAGCTTGAGAGACGACAACACTGAAGCTTTCTTT. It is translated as CASSLRDDNTEAFF. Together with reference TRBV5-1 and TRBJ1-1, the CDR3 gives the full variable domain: KAGVTQTPRYLIKTRGQQVTLSCSPISGHRSVSWYQQTPGQGLQFLFEYFSETQRNKGNFPGRFSGRQFSNSRSEMNVSTLELGDSALYLCASSLRDDNTEAFFGQGTRLTVV.

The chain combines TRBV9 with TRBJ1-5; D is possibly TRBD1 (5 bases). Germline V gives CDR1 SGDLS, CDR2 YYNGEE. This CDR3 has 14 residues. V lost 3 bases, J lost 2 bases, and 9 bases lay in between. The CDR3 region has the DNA TGTGCCAGCAGCGATGGGGGTGGCAATCAGCCCCAGCATTTT. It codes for CASSDGGGNQPQHF.

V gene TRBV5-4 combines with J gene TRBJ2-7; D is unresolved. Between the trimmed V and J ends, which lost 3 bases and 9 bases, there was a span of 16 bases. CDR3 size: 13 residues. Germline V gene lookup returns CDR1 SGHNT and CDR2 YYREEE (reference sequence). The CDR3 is CASSSEVDPGQYF. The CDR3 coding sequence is TGTGCCAGCAGCTCCGAGGTAGATCCCGGGCAGTACTTC.

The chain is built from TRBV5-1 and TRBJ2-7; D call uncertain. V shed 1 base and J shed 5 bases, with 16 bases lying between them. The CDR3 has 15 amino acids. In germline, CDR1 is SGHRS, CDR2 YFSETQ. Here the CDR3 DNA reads TGCGCCAGCAGCTTGCGGCAGAGCCACTCGGACGAGCAGTACTTC. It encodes CASSLRQSHSDEQYF.

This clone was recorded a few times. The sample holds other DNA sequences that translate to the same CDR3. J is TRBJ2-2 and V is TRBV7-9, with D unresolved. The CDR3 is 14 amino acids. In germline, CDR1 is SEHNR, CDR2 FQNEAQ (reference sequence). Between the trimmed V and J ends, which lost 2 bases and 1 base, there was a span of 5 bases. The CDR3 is CASSLSGNTGELFF. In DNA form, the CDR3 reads TGTGCCAGCAGCTTATCCGGGAACACCGGGGAGCTGTTTTTT.

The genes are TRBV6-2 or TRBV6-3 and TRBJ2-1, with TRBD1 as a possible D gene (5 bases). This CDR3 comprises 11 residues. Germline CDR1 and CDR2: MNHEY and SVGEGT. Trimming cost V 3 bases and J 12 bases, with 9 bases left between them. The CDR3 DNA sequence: TGTGCCAGCAGTTATCAGACAGTGCAGTTCTTC. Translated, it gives CASSYQTVQFF.